The sequence of this TCR beta chain was determined in a study of T-cell reconstitution after alpha-beta-depleted transplantation in children listed by TCRdb under 2016. Looking at the study overall: The study quantitatively tracked T-cell immune reconstitution after TCRalphabeta/CD19-depleted allogeneic hematopoietic cell transplantation in children using TCR repertoire profiling. Here is what the overall study found, with its caveats: The frequencies of hyperexpanded clones fell over the following months, and after one year, T-cell counts and TCRbeta diversity were mostly attributed to newly produced T cells. The apparently early alphabetaT-cell count recovery about two months after transplant was reportedly dependent on only several hundred rapidly expanded clones derived from non-depleted graft cells. In some patients, the high TCRbeta diversity seen at day 60 was put down to recipient T cells and intrathymic progenitors that had survived conditioning.

This clonotype was seen more than once but under ten times. Its cognate antigen has yet to be identified. No quality values exist for individual bases; no much larger clone is one base distant. For this chain, trimming is 3 bases at the V end and 4 bases at the J end, and the number of junction bases without a gene match is 10. The germline V gene specifies SGHRS as CDR1 and YFSETQ as CDR2. The CDR3, cysteine through phenylalanine, is 16 amino acids long. Kept here is only the CDR3 DNA, which spans 48 bases and is read in frame from base 1. The method behind the library was PCR. The listed sequencing device is Illumina HiSeq 2500. To normalize quantification of the TCRbeta repertoire, the TCR libraries were built with molecular barcoding that relied on unique molecular identifiers. The public reads were reanalyzed by TCRdb: fastp trimming at Q25, MiXCR alignment, in-frame beta chains only. CDR3 protein sequences are deduplicated, and each keeps its most common genes and DNA. This sample is represented by under 400,000 distinct CDR3 sequences; 23% of them were singletons. The ten top clones hold approximately 10% of the sample.

The treatment or condition tag for this specimen amounts to: allogeneic hematopoietic cell transplantation with graft depleted of TCRalphabeta T cells and CD19 B cells. The transplant recipients were children given TCRalphabeta/CD19-depleted allogeneic hematopoietic cell grafts. The sequences come from PBMCs, mostly from graft donor cells, collected 180 days after TCRalphabeta/CD19-depleted stem cell transplant. This chain is built from TRBV5-1 and TRBJ2-3, with 8 bases matching TRBD1. The receptor was derived from a male patient younger than 18 who had a stem cell transplant for acute lymphoblastic leukemia, so the T cells may come from the graft donor. The nucleotide sequence is given as TGCGCCAGCAGCTCAACCTCCGGGACAGGCTCAGATACGCAGTATTTT. This codes for CASSSTSGTGSDTQYF.